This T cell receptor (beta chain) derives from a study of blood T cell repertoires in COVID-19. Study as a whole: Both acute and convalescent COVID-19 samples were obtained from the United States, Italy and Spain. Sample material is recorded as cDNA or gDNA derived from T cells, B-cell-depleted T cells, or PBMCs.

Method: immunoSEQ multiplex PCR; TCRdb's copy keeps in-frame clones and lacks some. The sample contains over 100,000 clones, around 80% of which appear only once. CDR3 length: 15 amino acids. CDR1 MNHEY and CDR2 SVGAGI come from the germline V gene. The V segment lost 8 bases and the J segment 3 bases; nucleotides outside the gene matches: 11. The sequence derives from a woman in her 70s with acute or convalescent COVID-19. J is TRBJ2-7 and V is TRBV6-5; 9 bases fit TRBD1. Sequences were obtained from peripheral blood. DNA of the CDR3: TGTGCCAGCCGGTCGACCGGGACAGGGAGCTACGAGCAGTACTTC. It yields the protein CASRSTGTGSYEQYF.